This T cell receptor (beta chain) derives from a study of read filtering for tumor transcriptome and immune sequencing. Looking at the study overall: Patients were about 17 male and about 15 female, mean age roughly 68 years, range about 45 to 85.

The V segment lost 5 bases and the J segment 7 bases; nucleotides outside the gene matches: 12. Germline CDR1 is KGHDR and CDR2 is SFDVKD. The CDR3 is made up of 17 amino acids. This clonotype was detected many times. Molecular barcoded adaptors covering alpha/delta and beta/gamma chains were used on roughly 370 ng RNA. TCRdb analysed the reads with MiXCR anew, one entry per CDR3 protein. The sample holds around 35,000 distinct CDR3 sequences, approximately 13% seen once. Input material: a population of CD138-negative cells sorted from bone marrow. V usage is TRBV24-1 and J usage is TRBJ2-1; 11 positions match TRBD2. The clonotype originates from a donor at least 40 years old with multiple myeloma. CDR3 sequence: CATSAYSGRASENEQFF. For the CDR3, the DNA is TGTGCCACCAGTGCCTATAGCGGGAGGGCCTCTGAAAATGAGCAGTTCTTC.